There are many counts of the clone carrying this T cell receptor (beta chain). This record belongs to a study of T cells in Graves' hyperthyroidism and ophthalmopathy. The source material, RNA transcripts, was used to amplify TCR beta CDR3 regions. During a first-round RT-PCR of the TCR CDR3, the HTBI primer set was used. TCRdb analysed the multiplex PCR reads with MiXCR anew, one entry per CDR3 protein. This table holds about 210,000 distinct CDR3 sequences, over 15% found once. The germline V gene has CDR1 MNHEY and CDR2 SMNVEV (reference sequence). CDR3 length: 14 residues. J gave up 3 bases and V 5 bases, and 3 bases lay outside the gene matches.

This TCR came from a man aged 45 to 65 with Graves' hyperthyroidism. The chain employs TRBV27 and TRBJ1-5; 8 bases are shared with TRBD1. Sequences were obtained from blood. This CDR3 is CASSRDRFNQPQHF. The CDR3 DNA is TGTGCCAGCAGTCGGGACAGGTTCAATCAGCCCCAGCATTTT.